These 6 T cell receptor beta chains originate from one sample sequenced in a study of blood T cell repertoires in COVID-19. The repertoire was sequenced with immunoSEQ multiplex PCR; TCRdb's copy has only in-frame clones and lacks some. The table records 150,000 to 200,000 clones, just under 90% of them present only once. The sequenced sample consisted of peripheral blood. The receptor set was obtained from a man aged 18 to 35 with active or convalescent COVID-19.

The chain recombines TRBV28 with TRBJ1-1; maybe TRBD1 (5 bases). V was cut by 6 bases and J by 4 bases, with 9 bases left in between. CDR3 length: 12 residues. The germline V gene encodes CDR1 MDHEN and CDR2 SYDVKM. The CDR3 sequence is CASRGPITEAFF. The CDR3 DNA reads as TGTGCCAGCAGGGGGCCGATCACTGAAGCTTTCTTT.

Comments on this clone: Other DNA variants within this sample encode the same CDR3. The V call is TRBV20-1, the J call TRBJ1-2, with D unclear. Trimming removed 5 bases at V and 4 bases at J, with 8 bases between. Germline assignment: CDR1 DFQATT and CDR2 SNEGSKA (reference sequence). This CDR3 is built from 11 residues. CDR3 residues: CSAAGSYGYTF. In DNA form, the CDR3 reads TGCAGTGCTGCAGGAAGCTATGGCTACACCTTC.

This clone was seen only once. V gene TRBV4-3 combines with J gene TRBJ2-1; 11 bases map to TRBD2. The germline gives CDR1 LGHNA, CDR2 YSLEER. V shed 0 bases and J 6 bases; nucleotides not matched to a gene: 10. CDR3 size: 18 residues. CDR3 residues: CASSQDPGGLAGGNEQFF. The CDR3 DNA reads as TGCGCCAGCAGCCAAGATCCCGGCGGCCTAGCGGGGGGCAATGAGCAGTTCTTC.

The table lists this clone with a few counts. V is TRBV12-3 or TRBV12-4 and J is TRBJ2-1; D not certain. CDR3 length: 11 residues. The germline V and J ends were trimmed by 6 bases and 5 bases, with 5 bases remaining between them. The CDR3 nucleotides are TGTGCCAGCAGCGTAAACAATGAGCAGTTCTTC. Amino acids: CASSVNNEQFF.

The chain links TRBV5-4 to TRBJ2-3; D may be TRBD1 (5 bases). V lost 4 bases and J lost 1, with 7 bases in between. The CDR3 totals 13 residues. The V gene's germline CDR1 is SGHNT and CDR2 YYREEE (reference sequence). In DNA, the CDR3 is TGTGCCAGCAGCCAACAGGGCACAGATACGCAGTATTTT. Protein sequence: CASSQQGTDTQYF.

The J gene is TRBJ2-3, the V gene TRBV14; 7 bases fit TRBD1. V gave up 3 bases and J gave up 5 bases; unmatched junction bases: 5. The CDR3 length is 14 residues. Germline CDR1 is SGHDN and CDR2 is FVKESK. The chain's CDR3 is CASSHRGQQDTQYF. CDR3 nucleotides: TGTGCCAGCAGCCACCGGGGACAGCAAGATACGCAGTATTTT.